This T cell receptor beta chain emerged from a study of cytomegalovirus exposure and HLA in healthy donors. Donors had nominal health at sampling but likely had unrecorded immune exposures. Points on this clone: What it recognizes is unknown. At one of its ends the junction is not consistent with the germline gene, which may arise from a read error.

The PCR employed 60 Vbeta primers together with 13 Jbeta primers. Generated by immunoSEQ multiplex PCR, the TCRdb table keeps only in-frame clones and is missing some. The sample contains about 89,000 clones, about nine tenths of which appear only once. Study-level points and caveats: Later analysis reportedly placed an Asian-associated ancestry cluster below the roughly 640-donor mean in N-insertions.

There are 16 residues in the CDR3. CDR1 is SGHVS and CDR2 is FNYEAQ in the germline V gene. The material sequenced was PBMCs. The receptor was derived from a man aged 25 to 45 in good health and CMV-seropositive. The genes are TRBV7-6 and TRBJ1-1, with D unresolved. The CDR3 DNA is TGTGCCAGCAGCTCCGGCCGGGGAACGATGAACACCGAAGCTTTCTTT. Amino acids: CASSSGRGTMNTEAFF. Filled out from reference TRBV7-6 and TRBJ1-1, the complete variable domain reads GAGVSQSPRYKVTKRGQDVALRCDPISGHVSLYWYRQALGQGPEFLTYFNYEAQQDKSGLPNDRFSAERPEGSISTLTIQRTEQRDSAMYRCASSSGRGTMNTEAFFGQGTRLTVV.